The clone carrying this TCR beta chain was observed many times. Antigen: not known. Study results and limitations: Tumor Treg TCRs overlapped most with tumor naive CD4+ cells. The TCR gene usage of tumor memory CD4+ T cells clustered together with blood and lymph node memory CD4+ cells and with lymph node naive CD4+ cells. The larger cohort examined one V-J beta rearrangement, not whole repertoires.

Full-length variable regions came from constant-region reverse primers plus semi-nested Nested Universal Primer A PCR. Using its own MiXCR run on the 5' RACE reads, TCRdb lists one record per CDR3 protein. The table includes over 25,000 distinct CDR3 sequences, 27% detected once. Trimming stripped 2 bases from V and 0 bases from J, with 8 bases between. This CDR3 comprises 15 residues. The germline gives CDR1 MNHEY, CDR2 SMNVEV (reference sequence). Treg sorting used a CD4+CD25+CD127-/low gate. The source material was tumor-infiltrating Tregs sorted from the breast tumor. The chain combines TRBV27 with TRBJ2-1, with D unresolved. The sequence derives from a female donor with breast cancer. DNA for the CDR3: TGTGCCAGCAGTTTAGCCCAAGACTCCTACAATGAGCAGTTCTTC. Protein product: CASSLAQDSYNEQFF.